Each of the 8 T cell receptor beta chains below was sequenced from the same sample in a study of tumor-infiltrating lymphocytes in primary liver carcinoma. It was unsorted whole blood that yielded blood RNA, and germline DNA was also extracted. The researchers produced TCR beta cDNA from around 500 ng total RNA with a constant-region primer. TCR beta libraries came from three nested multiplex PCR rounds using slightly modified ARM-PCR. Both of the initial two PCR rounds ran for approximately 11 cycles and employed TRBV1-TRBV30 forward primers alongside a C-beta reverse primer. TCRdb processed the multiplex PCR reads anew with MiXCR; each CDR3 protein has one entry. This table holds almost 200,000 distinct CDR3 sequences, around 60% found once. The sample taken for sequencing was peripheral blood. These receptors were collected from an older woman with primary liver carcinoma and hepatitis B virus infection.

In the case of this clonotype: It may be a read error: a sequence one base away is much more abundant. The V and J genes are TRBV5-4 and TRBJ2-5, with TRBD2 as a possible D gene (6 bases). In germline, CDR1 is SGHNT, CDR2 YYREEE (reference sequence). CDR3 size: 14 residues. The CDR3 bases are TGTGCCAGCAGCTTGGGCGGGATTACGGAGACCCAGAACTTC. Protein: CASSLGGITETQNF.

Comment on this clonotype: Given the absence of the conserved phenylalanine or tryptophan at the CDR3 end, a read error is likely. This chain links TRBV28 with TRBJ2-3, with TRBD2 matching over 7 bases. Germline loops: CDR1 MDHEN, CDR2 SYDVKM. CDR3 length: 15 residues. Unmatched junction bases numbered 6, after V lost 3 bases and J lost 3 bases. The DNA for the CDR3 is TGTGCCAGCAGTTTGAGGCTAGCGGAGACAGATACGCAGTATTTG. It encodes CASSLRLAETDTQYL.

This clonotype appeared a single time. The chain combines TRBV28 with TRBJ1-1, with 10 bases fitting TRBD1. The CDR3 extends over 15 amino acids. Unmatched junction bases numbered 5, after V lost 3 bases and J lost 4 bases. Looked up from germline, CDR1 is MDHEN and CDR2 is SYDVKM. The DNA of the CDR3 is TGTGCCAGCAGTTTGGGACAGGGGTTTCGCACTGAAGCTTTCTTT. It codes for CASSLGQGFRTEAFF.

The J gene is TRBJ2-5, the V gene TRBV28, with 9 bases that match TRBD2. Germline V CDR1 and CDR2: MDHEN, SYDVKM. This CDR3 comprises 16 residues. V trimming: 8 bases; J trimming: 5 bases; junction bases outside the gene matches: 15. As DNA, the CDR3 is TGTGCCAGCCGGAGGACTAGCGTAACTTCAGGGGAGACCCAGTACTTC. Protein: CASRRTSVTSGETQYF.

This clonotype appeared many times. The chain recombines TRBV12-3 or TRBV12-4 with TRBJ2-2, with D possibly TRBD1 on 5 matching bases. The V gene lost 1 base and the J gene lost 3 bases, with 9 bases spanning the gap. The CDR3 has 15 amino acids. CDR3 amino acids: CASSLGRAYTGELFF. Here the CDR3 DNA reads TGTGCCAGCAGTTTAGGCAGGGCGTACACCGGGGAGCTGTTTTTT.

This clonotype was seen repeatedly, ten times or more. The V and J genes are TRBV28 and TRBJ2-7, with TRBD2 matching 8 bases. The CDR3 runs to 14 residues. From germline, CDR1 is MDHEN and CDR2 SYDVKM. The CDR3 coding sequence is TGTGCCAGCAAGAGGTTATTCACGGGAGGGCCTCCGGAGGTC. Residues: CASKRLFTGGPPEV.

As for this clonotype: At one end the junction does not follow the germline gene, possibly because of a read error. This sequence joins TRBV6-5 and TRBJ1-1; no clear D gene. Germline CDR1 is MNHEY and CDR2 is SVGAGI. The CDR3 sequence is 14 residues long. The CDR3 DNA is TGTGCCGGCAGTTACTCGTGGGATGGTCCTGAAGCTTTCTTT. This encodes CAGSYSWDGPEAFF.

A note on this clonotype: Being one base from a much bigger clone, this may be a read error. The gene calls are TRBV6-5 and TRBJ2-1; 12 bases agree with TRBD2. The CDR3 is made up of 16 amino acids. V gave up 6 bases and J gave up 10 bases; unmatched junction bases: 13. Germline V lookup: CDR1 MNHEY, CDR2 SVGAGI. The CDR3 reads CASSAHTSGRPWEQFF. The CDR3 DNA reads TGTGCCAGCAGCGCGCACACTAGCGGGAGGCCTTGGGAGCAGTTCTTC.